The 17 T cell receptor beta chains presented below share a single source sample, sequenced in a study of a mutant IDH1 vaccine in newly diagnosed glioma. Libraries were prepared by immunoSEQ multiplex PCR; TCRdb keeps only in-frame clonotypes and omits some of them. This sample has around 60,000 clones, with roughly 79% found just once. The time point denotes: week 35, safety follow-up. A 20-mer mutant IDH1 peptide at 300 ug was injected subcutaneously with topical imiquimod. These receptors' targets are unknown. The sequences come from PBMCs, collected from a glioma patient whose treatment included an IDH1 peptide vaccine. The origin of the receptors is a man aged 40-49 years with glioma.

This rearrangement joins TRBV20-1 to TRBJ2-7; D is ambiguous. The CDR3 extends over 11 amino acids. Germline V gene sequence: CDR1 DFQATT, CDR2 SNEGSKA (reference sequence). With 2 bases removed from V and 6 bases from J, the gap between germline ends came to 8 bases. The DNA for the CDR3 is TGCAGTGCTAGATTAGGGCCCGAGCAGTACTTC. This codes for CSARLGPEQYF.

This chain uses TRBV4-3 with TRBJ2-2; D is unclear. Germline CDR1 and CDR2: LGHNA and YSLEER. The CDR3 extends over 16 amino acids. Trimming left V 0 bases short and J 5 bases short, with 13 bases between. The CDR3: CASSQELAGLTGELFF. CDR3 nucleotides: TGCGCCAGCAGCCAAGAGTTGGCAGGATTAACCGGGGAGCTGTTTTTT.

A single count supports this clone. V usage is TRBV6-1 and J usage is TRBJ1-1; TRBD1 might be the D (5 bases). CDR1 is MNHNS and CDR2 is SASEGT in the germline V gene. The CDR3 has 15 residues. The V and J ends lost 10 bases and 5 bases respectively, with 23 bases between them. CDR3 bases: TGTGCCACCGAGCGGGACCCCCCGGGCAAAACTGAAGCTTTCTTT. It is translated as CATERDPPGKTEAFF.

This chain joins TRBV19 and TRBJ2-5; tentative D call: TRBD1 (6 bases). Trimming took off 3 bases at V and 2 bases at J, with 13 bases between the two ends. This CDR3 has 15 residues. Germline CDR1 LNHDA, CDR2 SQIVND (reference sequence). The CDR3 DNA reads TGTGCCAGTAGTATCAGGGGACAAGAGCAAGAGACCCAGTACTTC. It specifies CASSIRGQEQETQYF. Drawing the rest from reference TRBV19 and TRBJ2-5, the complete variable domain is DGGITQSPKYLFRKEGQNVTLSCEQNLNHDAMYWYRQDPGQGLRLIYYSQIVNDFQKGDIAEGYSVSREKKESFPLTVTSAQKNPTAFYLCASSIRGQEQETQYFGPGTRLLVL.

This chain connects TRBV2 to TRBJ2-7, with D unclear. Trimming took 1 base from V and 3 from J, leaving 7 bases between them. This CDR3 has 13 residues. CDR1 and CDR2 from the germline V gene are SNHLY and FYNNEI. CDR3 loop: CASSEVGSYEQYF. For the CDR3, the DNA is TGTGCCAGCAGTGAAGTCGGCAGCTACGAGCAGTACTTC. Full variable domain (outside the CDR3, taken from reference TRBV2 and TRBJ2-7): EPEVTQTPSHQVTQMGQEVILRCVPISNHLYFYWYRQILGQKVEFLVSFYNNEISEKSEIFDDQFSVERPDGSNFTLKIRSTKLEDSAMYFCASSEVGSYEQYFGPGTRLTVT.

This chain links TRBV5-1 with TRBJ2-7, with TRBD1 identical over 9 bases. The germline V gene has CDR1 SGHRS and CDR2 YFSETQ. The CDR3 is 14 residues long. Trimming cost V 4 bases and J 3 bases; bases outside gene matches: 5. CDR3 sequence (DNA): TGCGCCAGCAGCCTCTCGGGACAGGGCTACGAGCAGTACTTC. It specifies CASSLSGQGYEQYF.

This rearrangement joins TRBV11-1 to TRBJ2-5; D is possibly TRBD2 (6 bases). CDR3 length: 17 residues. Trimming removed 6 bases at V and 0 bases at J, with 20 bases between. Looked up from germline, CDR1 is SGHAT and CDR2 is FQDESV (reference sequence). The CDR3 bases are TGTGCCAGCAGTCCCGGCGGACTATCCTCATACCAAGAGACCCAGTACTTC. Translated, it gives CASSPGGLSSYQETQYF.

The gene calls are TRBV5-6 and TRBJ2-5; 7 bases fit TRBD2. J lost 0 bases, V lost 2 bases, and 4 bases had no gene match. CDR1 is SGHDT, CDR2 YYEEEE, per germline. CDR3 length: 15 amino acids. CDR3 in amino acids: CASSFYGTNQETQYF. For the CDR3, the DNA is TGTGCCAGCAGCTTCTACGGGACTAACCAAGAGACCCAGTACTTC.

This clone was counted once. The chain combines TRBV19 with TRBJ1-1; D uncertain. The germline V and J ends were trimmed by 4 bases and 4 bases, with 10 bases remaining between them. The V gene's germline CDR1 is LNHDA and CDR2 SQIVND (reference sequence). The CDR3 is 13 residues long. CDR3 in DNA: TGTGCCAGTAGTACCTTGCGGGGCACTGAAGCTTTCTTT. This translates into CASSTLRGTEAFF. Combining the CDR3 with reference TRBV19 and TRBJ1-1 gives the whole variable domain DGGITQSPKYLFRKEGQNVTLSCEQNLNHDAMYWYRQDPGQGLRLIYYSQIVNDFQKGDIAEGYSVSREKKESFPLTVTSAQKNPTAFYLCASSTLRGTEAFFGQGTRLTVV.

The chain recombines TRBV7-9 with TRBJ1-1; D unclear. Trimming took 4 bases from V and 11 from J, leaving 17 bases between them. The V gene's germline CDR1 is SEHNR and CDR2 FQNEAQ (reference sequence). This CDR3 is 13 amino acids long. The CDR3 DNA reads TGTGCCAGCAGCTCAGTCTATTTGGGAAGCGCTTTCTTT. Its translation is CASSSVYLGSAFF.

The genes are TRBV4-1 and TRBJ2-4, with 12 bases that match TRBD2. Trimming took 4 bases from V and 6 from J; bases not matched to a gene: 4. The length of the CDR3 is 15 residues. Germline CDR1 reads MGHRA; CDR2 reads YSYEKL. CDR3 amino acids: CASSLWGLAGNIQYF. CDR3 sequence (DNA): TGCGCCAGCAGCCTCTGGGGACTAGCGGGAAACATTCAGTACTTC.

The V and J genes are TRBV6-5 and TRBJ2-3; possibly TRBD2 for D (5 bases). Deletions cut 4 bases from V and 6 bases from J, with 11 bases between. The CDR3 runs to 13 residues. CDR1 MNHEY and CDR2 SVGAGI come from the germline V gene. CDR3 amino acids: CASSSLGLDTQYF. CDR3 nucleotides: TGTGCCAGCAGTTCCCTAGGACTCGATACGCAGTATTTT.

Only a few counts were recorded for this clone. The chain carries TRBV7-9 and TRBJ1-5; a weak D match, TRBD1 (5 bases). Germline CDR1 reads SEHNR; CDR2 reads FQNEAQ (reference sequence). This CDR3 has 14 residues. The V and J ends lost 4 bases and 0 bases respectively, with 7 bases between them. In nucleotides, the CDR3 is TGTGCCAGCAGCTCAGACAGTAGCAATCAGCCCCAGCATTTT. Translating it yields CASSSDSSNQPQHF.

This clone was detected once. This chain uses TRBV5-1 with TRBJ1-1; TRBD1 is a possible D gene (5 bases). V lost 4 bases and J 1 base, leaving 11 bases between the germline ends. Germline V gives CDR1 SGHRS, CDR2 YFSETQ. The CDR3 has 14 amino acids. The CDR3 nucleotides read TGCGCCAGCAGCAGGACAAGGACGAACACTGAAGCTTTCTTT. It is translated as CASSRTRTNTEAFF.

This clone came up a few times. This chain connects TRBV11-2 to TRBJ1-1; TRBD1 agrees at 8 bases. V was pared by 2 bases and J by 1 base, with 3 bases of the junction left unmatched. The CDR3 has 15 residues. In germline, CDR1 is SGHAT, CDR2 FQNNGV. The CDR3 is CASSLPGGGNTEAFF. CDR3 DNA: TGTGCCAGCAGCTTACCAGGGGGCGGGAACACTGAAGCTTTCTTT.

J is TRBJ1-3 and V is TRBV30; tentatively, D is TRBD1 (5 bases). The CDR3 is 14 amino acids. Germline CDR1 reads GTSNPN; CDR2 reads SVGIG (reference sequence). CDR3 sequence: CARNTGASGNTIYF. The CDR3, as DNA: TGTGCTCGGAATACAGGCGCCTCTGGAAACACCATATATTTT.

The J gene is TRBJ2-2, the V gene TRBV5-4, with 7 bases that match TRBD1. Unmatched junction bases numbered 3, after V lost 6 bases and J lost 7 bases. The CDR3 length is 12 residues. Germline V gene sequence: CDR1 SGHNT, CDR2 YYREEE (reference sequence). The CDR3 DNA reads TGTGCCAGCAACAGGGGCGGCGGGGAGCTGTTTTTT. This codes for CASNRGGGELFF.